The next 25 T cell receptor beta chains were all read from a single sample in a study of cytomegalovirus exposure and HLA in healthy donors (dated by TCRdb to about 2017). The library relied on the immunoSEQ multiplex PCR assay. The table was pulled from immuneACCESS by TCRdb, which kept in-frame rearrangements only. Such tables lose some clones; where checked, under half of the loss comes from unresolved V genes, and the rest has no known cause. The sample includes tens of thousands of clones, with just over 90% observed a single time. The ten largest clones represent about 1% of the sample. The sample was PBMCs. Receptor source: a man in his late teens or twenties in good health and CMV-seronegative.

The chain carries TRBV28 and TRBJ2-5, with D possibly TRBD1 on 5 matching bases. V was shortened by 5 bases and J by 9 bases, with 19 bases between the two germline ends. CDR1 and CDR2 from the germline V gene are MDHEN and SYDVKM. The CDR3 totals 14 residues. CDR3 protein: CASSPDTDGRAQYF. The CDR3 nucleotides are TGTGCCAGCAGTCCGGACACGGACGGTCGGGCCCAGTACTTC. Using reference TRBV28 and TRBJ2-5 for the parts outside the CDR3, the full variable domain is DVKVTQSSRYLVKRTGEKVFLECVQDMDHENMFWYRQDPGLGLRLIYFSYDVKMKEKGDIPEGYSVSREKKERFSLILESASTNQTSMYLCASSPDTDGRAQYFGPGTRLLVL.

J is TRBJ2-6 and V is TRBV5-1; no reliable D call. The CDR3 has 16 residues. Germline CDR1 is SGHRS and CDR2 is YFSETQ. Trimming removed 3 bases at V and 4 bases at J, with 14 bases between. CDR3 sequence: CASSYSGPRGANVLTF. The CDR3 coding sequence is TGCGCCAGCAGCTATTCAGGCCCGCGCGGGGCCAACGTCCTGACTTTC.

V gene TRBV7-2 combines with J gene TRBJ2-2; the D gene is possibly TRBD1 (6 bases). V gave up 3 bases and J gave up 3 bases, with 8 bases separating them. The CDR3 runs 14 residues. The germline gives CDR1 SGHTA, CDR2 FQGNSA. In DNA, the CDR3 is TGTGCCAGCAGCTTCGACAGGTACACCGGGGAGCTGTTTTTT. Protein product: CASSFDRYTGELFF.

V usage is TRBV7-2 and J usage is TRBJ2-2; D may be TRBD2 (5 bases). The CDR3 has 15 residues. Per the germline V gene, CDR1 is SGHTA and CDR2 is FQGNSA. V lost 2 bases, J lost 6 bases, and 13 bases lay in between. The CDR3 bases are TGTGCCAGCAGCTTAAGAGGGAGCGACGCCGGGGAGCTGTTTTTT. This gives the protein CASSLRGSDAGELFF. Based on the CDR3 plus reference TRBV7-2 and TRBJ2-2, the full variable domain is GAGVSQSPSNKVTEKGKDVELRCDPISGHTALYWYRQSLGQGLEFLIYFQGNSAPDKSGLPSDRFSAERTGGSVSTLTIQRTQQEDSAVYLCASSLRGSDAGELFFGEGSRLTVL.

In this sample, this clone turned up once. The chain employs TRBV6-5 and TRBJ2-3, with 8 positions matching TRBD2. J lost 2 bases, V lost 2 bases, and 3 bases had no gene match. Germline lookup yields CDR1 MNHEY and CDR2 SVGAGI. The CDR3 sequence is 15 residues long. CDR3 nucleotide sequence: TGTGCCAGCAGTTACACGGGAGGGCCCACAGATACGCAGTATTTT. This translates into CASSYTGGPTDTQYF.

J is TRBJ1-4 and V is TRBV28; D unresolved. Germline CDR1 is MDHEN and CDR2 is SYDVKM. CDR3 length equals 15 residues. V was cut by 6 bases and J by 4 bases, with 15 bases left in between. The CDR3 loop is CASRAIGIYNEKLFF. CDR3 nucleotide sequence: TGTGCCAGCAGGGCGATCGGGATTTATAATGAAAAACTGTTTTTT.

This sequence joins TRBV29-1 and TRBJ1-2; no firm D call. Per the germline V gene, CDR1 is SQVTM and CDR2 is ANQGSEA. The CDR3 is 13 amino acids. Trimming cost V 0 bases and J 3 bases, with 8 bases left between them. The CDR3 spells CSVEEGPYYGYTF. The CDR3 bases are TGCAGCGTTGAAGAGGGCCCCTACTATGGCTACACCTTC.

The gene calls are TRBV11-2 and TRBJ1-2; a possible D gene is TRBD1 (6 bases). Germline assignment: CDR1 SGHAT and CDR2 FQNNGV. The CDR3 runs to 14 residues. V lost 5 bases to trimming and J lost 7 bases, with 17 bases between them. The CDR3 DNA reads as TGTGCCAGCAGCCCAAGTGGGGGCTCAGGTGGCTACACCTTC. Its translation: CASSPSGGSGGYTF. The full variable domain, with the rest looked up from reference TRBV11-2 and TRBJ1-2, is EAGVAQSPRYKIIEKRQSVAFWCNPISGHATLYWYQQILGQGPKLLIQFQNNGVVDDSQLPKDRFSAERLKGVDSTLKIQPAKLEDSAVYLCASSPSGGSGGYTFGSGTRLTVV.

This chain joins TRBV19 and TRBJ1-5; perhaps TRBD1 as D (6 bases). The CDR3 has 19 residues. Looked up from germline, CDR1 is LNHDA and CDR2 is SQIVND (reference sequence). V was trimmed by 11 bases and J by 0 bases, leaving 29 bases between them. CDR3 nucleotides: TGTGCCCAATGGGAAAAAGGTCCGGACAGCGGATATAGCAATCAGCCCCAGCATTTT. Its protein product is CAQWEKGPDSGYSNQPQHF.

CDR3 sequence: CASSYPGTAYNEQFF. The CDR3 region has the DNA TGTGCCAGCAGTTACCCAGGGACAGCCTACAATGAGCAGTTCTTC. The chain carries TRBV6-6 and TRBJ2-1; 7 bases align to TRBD1. The CDR3 sequence is 15 residues long. Germline V CDR1 and CDR2: MNHNY, SVGAGI (reference sequence). V was pared by 2 bases and J by 2 bases, with 3 bases of the junction left unmatched.

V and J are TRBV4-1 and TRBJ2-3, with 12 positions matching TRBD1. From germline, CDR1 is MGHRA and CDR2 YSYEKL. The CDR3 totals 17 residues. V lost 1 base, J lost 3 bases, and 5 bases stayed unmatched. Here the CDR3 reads CASSQVGTGGGTDTQYF. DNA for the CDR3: TGCGCCAGCAGCCAAGTCGGGACAGGGGGCGGAACAGATACGCAGTATTTT.

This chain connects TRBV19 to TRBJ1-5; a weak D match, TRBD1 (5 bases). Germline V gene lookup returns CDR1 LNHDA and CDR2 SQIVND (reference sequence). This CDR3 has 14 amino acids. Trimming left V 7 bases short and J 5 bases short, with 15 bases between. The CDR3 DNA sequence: TGTGCCAGTACCTTGGGGGGGGATTATCAGCCCCAGCATTTT. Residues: CASTLGGDYQPQHF.

CDR3 residues: CASSAGQRETQYF. CDR3 DNA sequence: TGTGCCAGCTCCGCGGGACAGAGAGAGACCCAGTACTTC. The J gene is TRBJ2-5, the V gene TRBV21-1; the D segment call TRBD1 is taken from the table without a DNA check. TRBV21-1 is tagged as a pseudogene. This CDR3 is built from 13 residues.

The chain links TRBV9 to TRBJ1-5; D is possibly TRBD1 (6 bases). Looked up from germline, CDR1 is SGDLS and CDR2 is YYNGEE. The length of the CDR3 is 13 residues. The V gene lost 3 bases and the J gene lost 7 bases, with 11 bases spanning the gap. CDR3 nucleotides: TGTGCCAGCAGCGCTACAGGGAGCCAGCCCCAGCATTTT. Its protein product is CASSATGSQPQHF. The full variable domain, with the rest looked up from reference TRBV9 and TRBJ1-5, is DSGVTQTPKHLITATGQRVTLRCSPRSGDLSVYWYQQSLDQGLQFLIQYYNGEERAKGNILERFSAQQFPDLHSELNLSSLELGDSALYFCASSATGSQPQHFGDGTRLSIL.

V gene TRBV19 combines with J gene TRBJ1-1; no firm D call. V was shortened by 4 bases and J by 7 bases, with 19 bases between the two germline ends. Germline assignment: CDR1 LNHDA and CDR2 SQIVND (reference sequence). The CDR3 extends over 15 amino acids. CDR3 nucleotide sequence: TGTGCCAGTAGTACCGCCCTCGGCGGGTTCGGTGAAGCTTTCTTT. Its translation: CASSTALGGFGEAFF.

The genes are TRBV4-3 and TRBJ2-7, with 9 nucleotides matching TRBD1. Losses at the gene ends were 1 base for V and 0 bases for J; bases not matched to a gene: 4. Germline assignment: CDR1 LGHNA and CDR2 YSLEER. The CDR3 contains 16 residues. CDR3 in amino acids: CASSQVDRGSSYEQYF. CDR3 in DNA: TGCGCCAGCAGCCAAGTTGACAGGGGGAGCTCCTACGAGCAGTACTTC.

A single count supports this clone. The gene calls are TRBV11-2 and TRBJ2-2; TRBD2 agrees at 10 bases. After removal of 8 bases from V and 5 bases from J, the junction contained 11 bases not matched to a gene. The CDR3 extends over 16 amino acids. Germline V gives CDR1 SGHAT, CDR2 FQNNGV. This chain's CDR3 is CASGRAGGPRTGELFF. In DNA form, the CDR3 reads TGTGCCAGCGGTCGAGCGGGAGGGCCTAGGACCGGGGAGCTGTTTTTT.

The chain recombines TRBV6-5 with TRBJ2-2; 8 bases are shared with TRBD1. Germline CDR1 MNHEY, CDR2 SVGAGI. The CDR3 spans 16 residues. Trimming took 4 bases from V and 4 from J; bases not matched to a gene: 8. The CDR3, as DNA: TGTGCCAGCAGTTCTGCAGGGGGCTGGGGCACCGGGGAGCTGTTTTTT. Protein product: CASSSAGGWGTGELFF.

CDR3 region: CASSSIRTGSPSTNEKLFF. The CDR3 DNA reads TGTGCCAGCAGTTCGATCCGGACAGGAAGCCCCTCAACTAATGAAAAACTGTTTTTT. The V call is TRBV27, the J call TRBJ1-4; 7 bases line up with TRBD1. Germline CDR1 is MNHEY and CDR2 is SMNVEV (reference sequence). Trimming cost V 4 bases and J 0 bases; bases outside gene matches: 14. CDR3 length: 19 amino acids. The full variable domain, rest sourced from reference TRBV27 and TRBJ1-4, is EAQVTQNPRYLITVTGKKLTVTCSQNMNHEYMSWYRQDPGLGLRQIYYSMNVEVTDKGDVPEGYKVSRKEKRNFPLILESPSPNQTSLYFCASSSIRTGSPSTNEKLFFGSGTQLSVL.

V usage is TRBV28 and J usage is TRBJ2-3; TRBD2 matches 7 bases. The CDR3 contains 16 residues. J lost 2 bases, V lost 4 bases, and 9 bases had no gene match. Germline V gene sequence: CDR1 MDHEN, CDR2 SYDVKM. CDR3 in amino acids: CASSSNHLAATDTQYF. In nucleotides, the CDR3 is TGTGCCAGCAGTTCAAACCACCTAGCGGCCACAGATACGCAGTATTTT.

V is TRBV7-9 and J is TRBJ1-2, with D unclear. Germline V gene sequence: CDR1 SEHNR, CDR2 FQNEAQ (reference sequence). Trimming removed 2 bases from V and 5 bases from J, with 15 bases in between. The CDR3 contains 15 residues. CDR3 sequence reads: CASSLSTRTVYGYTF. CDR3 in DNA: TGTGCCAGCAGCTTATCGACCAGGACTGTGTATGGCTACACCTTC. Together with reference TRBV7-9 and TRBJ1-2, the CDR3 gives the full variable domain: DTGVSQNPRHKITKRGQNVTFRCDPISEHNRLYWYRQTLGQGPEFLTYFQNEAQLEKSRLLSDRFSAERPKGSFSTLEIQRTEQGDSAMYLCASSLSTRTVYGYTFGSGTRLTVV.

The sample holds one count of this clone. CDR3 nucleotides: TGTGCCATCAGTGAGTCGTGGGCCATGAACACTGAAGCTTTCTTT. This encodes CAISESWAMNTEAFF. V is TRBV10-3 and J is TRBJ1-1; the D is unclear. The CDR3 spans 15 residues. Germline values: CDR1 ENHRY, CDR2 SYGVKD. V was trimmed by 0 bases and J by 0 bases, leaving 8 bases between them.

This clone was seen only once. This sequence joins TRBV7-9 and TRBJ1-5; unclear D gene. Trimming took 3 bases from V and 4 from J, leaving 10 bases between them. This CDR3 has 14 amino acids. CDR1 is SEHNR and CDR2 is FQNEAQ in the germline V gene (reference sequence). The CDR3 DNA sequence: TGTGCCAGCAGCTTCGACGGAGTTAATCAGCCCCAGCATTTT. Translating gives CASSFDGVNQPQHF.

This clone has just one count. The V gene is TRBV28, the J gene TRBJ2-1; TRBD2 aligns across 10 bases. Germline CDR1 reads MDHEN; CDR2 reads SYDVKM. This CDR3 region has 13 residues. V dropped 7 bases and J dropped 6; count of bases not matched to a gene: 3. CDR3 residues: CASIAGGPNEQFF. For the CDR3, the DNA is TGTGCCAGCATAGCGGGAGGCCCCAATGAGCAGTTCTTC.

CDR3 in amino acids: CASRGQGATDTQYF. CDR3 nucleotide sequence: TGTGCCAGCAGAGGACAGGGGGCTACAGATACGCAGTATTTT. The V and J genes are TRBV6-5 and TRBJ2-3; 11 nucleotides agree with TRBD1. The CDR3 spans 14 residues. The germline V gene encodes CDR1 MNHEY and CDR2 SVGAGI. V lost 6 bases, J lost 3 bases, and 2 bases stayed unmatched.